The subject of this entry is one T cell receptor (beta chain). The PCR contained 60 Vbeta and 13 Jbeta primers. Data came from immunoSEQ multiplex PCR; TCRdb stores just in-frame clones and leaves some out. The table shows over 150,000 clones, with about 88% occurring only once. The sample belongs to a study of cytomegalovirus exposure and HLA in healthy donors. The CDR3 contains 19 residues. J was trimmed by 2 bases and V by 4 bases; bases with no gene match: 17. Germline V gene data show CDR1 as LGHNT and CDR2 as FRNRAP. This rearrangement joins TRBV12-5 to TRBJ2-5; TRBD2 matches 9 bases. This receptor was identified in a man aged 30-40 years in good health and CMV-seropositive. Input material: PBMCs. This chain's CDR3 is CASGYPSGTLQGAQETQYF. CDR3 bases: TGTGCTAGTGGTTACCCTAGCGGGACCCTCCAAGGCGCACAAGAGACCCAGTACTTC. Filled out from reference TRBV12-5 and TRBJ2-5, the complete variable domain reads DARVTQTPRHKVTEMGQEVTMRCQPILGHNTVFWYRQTMMQGLELLAYFRNRAPLDDSGMPKDRFSAEMPDATLATLKIQPSEPRDSAVYFCASGYPSGTLQGAQETQYFGPGTRLLVL.